This T cell receptor beta chain was recovered during a study of T cells expressing NK-cell markers. Background on the study: With respect to HCMV, seven of the eight sequenced donors were seropositive, and one was seronegative. Study findings and constraints: In a few donors, dominant clonotypes made up about 28.3-65% of CD3+CD56-NKG2C+ cells. About 1.0-7.0% of CD8+ T cells in six or seven donors belonged to dominant NKG2C+ clonotypes.

Worth noting for this clonotype: No antigen is known for it.

As the method of synthesis, 5'RACE template switching with UMIs yielded TCR beta cDNA. Reprocessing the 5' RACE reads, TCRdb reports a single entry for every CDR3 protein and omits DNA. This sample's table has about 390,000 distinct CDR3 sequences. The CDR3 spans 13 residues. Germline V gene data show CDR1 as SGHRS and CDR2 as YFSETQ. Sequenced: blood T cells: a sorted CD56 or NKG2C T cell subset, CD4+ or CD8+ T cells, or bulk PBMC T cells (not recorded which). J is TRBJ1-1 and V is TRBV5-1; TCRdb's D call of TRBD1 is untestable without DNA. The clonotype was recovered from a woman aged 50 to 60 in good health. This chain's CDR3 is CASSSNWGAEAFF.